One sample yielded the 14 T cell receptor beta chains listed below, sequenced in a study of T cell changes during pregnancy in multiple sclerosis. TCRdb's copy holds only in-frame clones and misses some; the assay was immunoSEQ multiplex PCR. The data contain roughly 36,000 clones, around 92% of them singletons. The specimen comprised CD8+ T cells from peripheral blood mononuclear cells, sampled in the second trimester of pregnancy. These receptors were taken from a female donor with multiple sclerosis, enrolled in a pregnancy study.

The chain uses TRBV27 and TRBJ2-1, with 12 bases identical to TRBD2. The CDR3 is 15 residues long. V shed 5 bases, J shed 8 bases, and the junction held 7 bases outside the gene matches. The germline CDR1 and CDR2 sequences are MNHEY and SMNVEV (reference sequence). The CDR3 sequence: CASSPLAGGGDEQFF. The CDR3 DNA reads as TGTGCCAGCAGTCCTCTAGCGGGAGGGGGCGATGAGCAGTTCTTC.

The rearrangement joins TRBV5-1 to TRBJ1-2; D possibly corresponds to TRBD1 (5 bases). CDR3 length: 11 amino acids. Germline CDR1 is SGHRS and CDR2 is YFSETQ. Deletions cut 4 bases from V and 8 bases from J, with 9 bases between. CDR3 in amino acids: CASSQGGGYTF. The CDR3 DNA follows: TGCGCCAGCAGCCAGGGAGGAGGCTACACCTTC.

CDR3 sequence: CASSLLQTNTGELFF. The CDR3 DNA follows: TGTGCCAGCAGCTTACTTCAGACAAACACCGGGGAGCTGTTTTTT. The chain employs TRBV13 and TRBJ2-2; D ambiguous. The CDR3 extends over 15 amino acids. Germline V gene data show CDR1 as PRHDT and CDR2 as FYEKMQ (reference sequence). Trimming removed 2 bases at V and 2 bases at J, with 9 bases between.

The rearrangement links TRBV29-1 to TRBJ2-7; no clear D. The length of the CDR3 is 12 residues. Trimming removed 6 bases at V and 2 bases at J, with 11 bases between. Germline loops: CDR1 SQVTM, CDR2 ANQGSEA. The DNA for the CDR3 is TGCAGCGTGTCACCTACCCCCTACGAGCAGTACTTC. As protein: CSVSPTPYEQYF.

The genes are TRBV27 and TRBJ2-7; 7 nucleotides line up with TRBD1. Germline-derived CDR1 and CDR2 are MNHEY and SMNVEV (reference sequence). After removal of 10 bases from V and 0 bases from J, the junction contained 9 bases not matched to a gene. The CDR3 spans 14 residues. The CDR3 loop is CAISTGSPSYEQYF. Here the CDR3 DNA reads TGTGCCATCTCGACAGGGAGCCCCTCCTACGAGCAGTACTTC.

Only one count was recorded for this clone. J is TRBJ1-2 and V is TRBV27; D is uncertain. CDR3 length: 15 residues. V gave up 4 bases and J gave up 7 bases, with 19 bases separating them. The germline gives CDR1 MNHEY, CDR2 SMNVEV (reference sequence). The DNA of the CDR3 is TGTGCCAGCAGTTCCTTGGGCTTAAGAGGGTCTGGCTACACCTTC. Protein product: CASSSLGLRGSGYTF.

The chain combines TRBV2 with TRBJ1-5, with D possibly being TRBD1 (5 bases). Germline values: CDR1 SNHLY, CDR2 FYNNEI. V dropped 4 bases and J dropped 9 bases, with 10 bases sitting between them. The CDR3 spans 12 residues. The CDR3, as DNA: TGTGCCAGCAGTGGGGGGGTCCCGCCCCAGCATTTT. Translating it yields CASSGGVPPQHF.

The chain is built from TRBV27 and TRBJ1-1; D is uncertain. The CDR3 covers 14 residues. Germline V gives CDR1 MNHEY, CDR2 SMNVEV (reference sequence). Trimming stripped 5 bases from V and 4 bases from J, with 14 bases between. The CDR3 sequence: CASSLYGGSTEAFF. The DNA for the CDR3 is TGTGCCAGCAGTCTGTACGGAGGGAGCACTGAAGCTTTCTTT.

J is TRBJ1-1 and V is TRBV30; tentatively, D is TRBD1 (5 bases). Trimming removed 0 bases from V and 0 bases from J, with 8 bases in between. The V gene's germline CDR1 is GTSNPN and CDR2 SVGIG (reference sequence). The CDR3 is 14 amino acids. This CDR3 is CAWSVTGLNTEAFF. The CDR3 DNA reads TGTGCCTGGAGTGTAACAGGATTGAACACTGAAGCTTTCTTT.

The chain joins TRBV2 to TRBJ1-1, with 9 bases matching TRBD1. Germline assignment: CDR1 SNHLY and CDR2 FYNNEI. After removal of 8 bases from V and 6 bases from J, the junction contained 13 bases not matched to a gene. The CDR3 totals 15 residues. The chain's CDR3 is CASYGTGSRWPEAFF. CDR3 DNA: TGTGCCAGCTATGGGACAGGGTCTCGTTGGCCTGAAGCTTTCTTT.

Details on this clone: This same CDR3 is encoded by further DNA sequences in the sample. This chain joins TRBV27 and TRBJ1-1; D call uncertain. This CDR3 contains 12 residues. The germline V gene encodes CDR1 MNHEY and CDR2 SMNVEV (reference sequence). V lost 2 bases and J lost 5, with 6 bases in between. The CDR3, as DNA: TGTGCCAGCAGTTTAACCGGGACTGAAGCTTTCTTT. Residues: CASSLTGTEAFF.

The chain employs TRBV4-3 and TRBJ2-7, with TRBD1 matching over 8 bases. The germline gives CDR1 LGHNA, CDR2 YSLEER. The CDR3 contains 14 residues. Trimming removed 3 bases from V and 2 bases from J; junction bases left unmatched: 3. As DNA, the CDR3 is TGCGCCAGCAGCCAGGCACAGGGGGCCTACGAGCAGTACTTC. Encoded protein: CASSQAQGAYEQYF.

The rearrangement joins TRBV12-5 to TRBJ1-1; 8 positions match TRBD1. The germline CDR1 and CDR2 sequences are LGHNT and FRNRAP. Trimming removed 2 bases from V and 1 base from J; junction bases left unmatched: 27. CDR3 length equals 23 residues. CDR3 nucleotides: TGTGCTAGTGGTTTGTTTCTTTCCGCCATGCCATCCCGGGGCAGGGGGCCGAACACTGAAGCTTTCTTT. Translation gives CASGLFLSAMPSRGRGPNTEAFF.

V gene TRBV7-9 combines with J gene TRBJ1-2, with D hard to call. V lost 6 bases to trimming and J lost 8 bases, with 22 bases between them. This CDR3 has 15 residues. Germline lookup yields CDR1 SEHNR and CDR2 FQNEAQ (reference sequence). CDR3 region: CASRKIIGTDWGYTF. CDR3 in DNA: TGTGCCAGCAGAAAAATCATCGGTACGGACTGGGGCTACACCTTC.